This TCR beta chain was recorded in a study of blood T cell repertoires in COVID-19. Across the study: Donors in the United States, Italy and Spain gave samples during acute or convalescent COVID-19. PBMCs, B-cell-depleted T cells, or T cells were the source of the cDNA or gDNA that made up the material.

Germline V gives CDR1 GTSNPN, CDR2 SVGIG (reference sequence). The CDR3 has 15 residues. V dropped 4 bases and J dropped 6 bases, with 21 bases sitting between them. Authors' methods: It was from reference gene primer amplification that nucleated cell counts were estimated. Some clones are missing from TCRdb's copy, which holds only in-frame ones; the method was immunoSEQ multiplex PCR. That table gives V, J and clone size, and the DNA gave D and trimming. The top ten hold under 5% of the sample, which has around 53,000 clones, 85% to 90% seen once. The chain joins TRBV30 to TRBJ1-1, with D tentatively TRBD1 (6 bases). This clonotype was obtained from a man aged 45 to 65 with acute or convalescent COVID-19. Sample: peripheral blood. CDR3 DNA: TGTGCCTGGACCGAGCCCCAAGCATACAGGGCTGAAGCTTTCTTT. Translated: CAWTEPQAYRAEAFF.